These 3 T cell receptor beta chains were all obtained from the same sample, sequenced in a study of CD8 T cells in ankylosing spondylitis. TCRdb independently ran MiXCR on the 5' RACE reads; one entry per CDR3 protein. The sample gives approximately 250,000 distinct CDR3 sequences, about 10% of which show up once; 2% to 3% is in the top ten. The sequenced sample consisted of blood, either unsorted or a sorted T cell fraction (not recorded which). These receptors all come from a male donor with ankylosing spondylitis or in good health (not recorded which).

This clonotype occurred a few times. This chain connects TRBV25-1 to TRBJ2-2, with 7 bases that match TRBD1. V trimming: 3 bases; J trimming: 5 bases; junction bases outside the gene matches: 3. Germline CDR1 is MGHDK and CDR2 is SYGVNS. CDR3 length: 14 amino acids. This chain's CDR3 is CASSDRQGTGELFF. Here the CDR3 DNA reads TGTGCCAGCAGTGACCGACAGGGTACCGGGGAGCTGTTTTTT.

This clonotype showed up many times. This chain links TRBV7-2 with TRBJ2-1, with 9 positions matching TRBD1. Per germline, CDR1 SGHTA and CDR2 FQGNSA. The trim removed 7 bases at V and 1 base at J, leaving 8 bases unmatched. This CDR3 spans 16 amino acids. The CDR3 DNA is TGTGCCAGCACCGACCCGGACAGGGGATCCTACAATGAGCAGTTCTTC. Protein sequence: CASTDPDRGSYNEQFF. The entire variable domain, with the rest obtained from reference TRBV7-2 and TRBJ2-1, is as follows: GAGVSQSPSNKVTEKGKDVELRCDPISGHTALYWYRQSLGQGLEFLIYFQGNSAPDKSGLPSDRFSAERTGGSVSTLTIQRTQQEDSAVYLCASTDPDRGSYNEQFFGPGTRLTVL.

This clonotype was recorded at least ten times. This sequence joins TRBV20-1 and TRBJ1-2; 7 nucleotides align to TRBD1. Germline CDR1 and CDR2: DFQATT and SNEGSKA (reference sequence). This CDR3 contains 16 residues. J lost 2 bases, V lost 0 bases, and 9 bases had no gene match. The CDR3 here is CSARDLGGQMNYGYTF. CDR3 sequence (DNA): TGCAGTGCTAGAGATCTCGGGGGACAGATGAACTATGGCTACACCTTC.